Listed below are T cell receptor beta chains from one sample, sequenced in a study of patients and donors after allogeneic stem cell transplantation. TCRdb reprocessed the RT-PCR reads via MiXCR and lists one record per CDR3 protein. The sample includes around 150,000 distinct CDR3 sequences, roughly 35% of them seen just once. The sequencing input was blood, either unsorted or a sorted T cell fraction (not recorded which). The receptors were sampled from a human donor who was either an allogeneic HSCT recipient or a stem cell or donor lymphocyte infusion donor (not recorded which). It is not recorded whose cells these are; they may come from a transplant donor. Each CDR3 is given with its conserved first and last residue. A D gene is named only where the DNA matches it firmly. A clone size is listed for some rows: how often the clone was seen (once, few, many), or a class if it is expanded.

14 TRBJ1-4 - TRBV9 - CASSPTGRDEKLFF TGTGCCAGCAGCCCCACGGGAAGGGATGAAAAACTGTTTTTT
16 TRBJ1-4 few TRBV20-1 TRBD1 CSARERGQGIGEKLFF TGCAGTGCTAGAGAGAGGGGACAGGGGATCGGGGAAAAACTGTTTTTT
14 TRBJ1-2 few TRBV12-3/TRBV12-4 TRBD1 CASRPTGGFYGYTF TGTGCCAGCAGGCCGACAGGGGGTTTCTATGGCTACACCTTC
16 TRBJ2-1 - TRBV4-2 - CASSHLVGERYNEQFF TGTGCCAGCAGCCATCTCGTCGGGGAAAGGTACAATGAGCAGTTCTTC
13 TRBJ1-5 - TRBV12-3/TRBV12-4 - CASSLTANQPQHF TGTGCCAGCAGTTTAACCGCCAATCAGCCCCAGCATTTT
17 TRBJ1-3 few TRBV7-8 - CASSLGPGLISGNTIYF TGTGCCAGCAGCTTAGGGCCCGGACTGATCTCTGGAAACACCATATATTTT
14 TRBJ1-2 - TRBV12-3/TRBV12-4 - CASSLASRAGGYTF TGTGCCAGCAGTTTAGCTAGCAGGGCAGGAGGCTACACCTTC
14 TRBJ1-1 many TRBV20-1 - CSAPRLGGNTEAFF TGCAGTGCTCCTAGGCTGGGGGGGAACACTGAAGCTTTCTTT
14 TRBJ1-3 - TRBV12-3/TRBV12-4 - CASRGGIPGNIIYF TGTGCCAGCAGGGGGGGAATCCCTGGAAACATCATATATTTT
15 TRBJ2-3 - TRBV7-3 TRBD2 CASSPPGGRTDTQYF TGTGCCAGCAGCCCCCCGGGGGGACGCACAGATACGCAGTATTTT
14 TRBJ1-2 - TRBV12-3/TRBV12-4 - CASSLGSRIYGYTF TGTGCCAGCAGTTTAGGTAGCAGAATCTATGGCTACACCTTC
14 TRBJ1-6 - TRBV5-1 - CASSLEGTPSPLHF TGCGCCAGCAGCTTGGAAGGGACCCCTTCACCCCTCCACTTT
16 TRBJ2-1 - TRBV2 TRBD2 CASSPLIGGAEDEQFF TGTGCCAGCAGCCCCCTGATCGGGGGGGCCGAGGATGAGCAGTTCTTC
11 TRBJ1-2 few TRBV20-1 - CSARGTYGYTF TGCAGTGCTAGAGGGACCTATGGCTACACCTTC